The clone carrying this T cell receptor (beta chain) was seen a handful of times. Its antigen is unidentified. Researchers took lesional scalp punch biopsies and peripheral blood from people who were alopecia areata patients. This record comes from a study of CD8+ T cells in alopecia areata. Regarding the study as a whole: Possibly because of HLA-related factors, TCR sharing was less clear across patients than in mice.

As the sequencing template, cDNA was produced by extracting RNA and reverse transcribing it. The data were produced by immunoSEQ multiplex PCR, yet TCRdb's version contains in-frame clones alone and is incomplete. Of over 150,000 clones in the sample, about 60% were seen once. Germline CDR1 is SGHTA and CDR2 is FQGNSA. The CDR3 sequence is 15 residues long. V lost 1 base, J lost 2 bases, and 3 bases stayed unmatched. The sample was CD4+ T cells sorted from blood, taken at week 0. The V call is TRBV7-2, the J call TRBJ2-7, with TRBD1 matching 9 bases. The clonotype comes from a human donor with alopecia areata. The DNA for the CDR3 is TGTGCCAGCAGCTTAGTTGGGACAGGGACCTACGAGCAGTACTTC. Its translation is CASSLVGTGTYEQYF.